Reported below is one T cell receptor (beta chain). As yet, its antigen is unknown. This sample is part of a study of blood T cells in healthy people across ages. CDR1 and CDR2 from the germline V gene are LGHNA and YNFKEQ. This CDR3 spans 16 amino acids. Trimming removed 0 bases from V and 4 bases from J; junction bases left unmatched: 4. Alongside a J-beta primer mix, a sample-barcoded 5' primer served in a second PCR lasting 7 to 11 cycles. TCRdb re-analysed the 5' RACE reads in MiXCR, keeping a single row per CDR3 protein. The data contain over 1.5 million distinct CDR3 sequences, around half of them singletons. The study, taken as a whole, reports: Older age went with lower TCR beta diversity per million T cells, in a roughly linear way. Long-lived and aged donors differed, with more naive CD4+ cells and higher diversity in the long-lived. PBMCs were not sorted, which prevented a conclusive comparison of naive versus antigen-experienced cells.

The receptor was derived from a middle-aged woman in good health. The sequenced material came from blood. The chain employs TRBV4-2 and TRBJ2-5; 11 bases are shared with TRBD2. CDR3 sequence: CASSQEAGTSGETQYF. The CDR3 DNA follows: TGTGCCAGCAGCCAAGAGGCCGGGACTAGCGGAGAGACCCAGTACTTC.